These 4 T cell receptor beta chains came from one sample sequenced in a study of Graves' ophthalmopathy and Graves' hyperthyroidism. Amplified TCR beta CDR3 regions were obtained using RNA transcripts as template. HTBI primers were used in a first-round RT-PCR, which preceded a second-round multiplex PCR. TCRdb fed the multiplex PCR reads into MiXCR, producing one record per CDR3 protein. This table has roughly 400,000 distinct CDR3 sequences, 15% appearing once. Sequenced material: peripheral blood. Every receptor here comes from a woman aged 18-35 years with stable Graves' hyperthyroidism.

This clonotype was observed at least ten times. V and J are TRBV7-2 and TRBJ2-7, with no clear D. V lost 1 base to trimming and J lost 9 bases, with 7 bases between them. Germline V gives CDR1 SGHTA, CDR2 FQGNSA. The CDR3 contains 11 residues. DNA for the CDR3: TGTGCCAGCAGCTTAGACGGAGCGCAGTACTTC. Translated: CASSLDGAQYF.

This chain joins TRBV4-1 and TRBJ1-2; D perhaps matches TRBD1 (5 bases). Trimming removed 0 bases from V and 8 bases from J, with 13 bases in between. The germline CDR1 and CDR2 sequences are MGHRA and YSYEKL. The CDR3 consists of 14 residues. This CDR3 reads CASSQEGEGDGYTF. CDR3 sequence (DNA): TGCGCCAGCAGCCAAGAGGGGGAGGGAGACGGCTACACCTTC.

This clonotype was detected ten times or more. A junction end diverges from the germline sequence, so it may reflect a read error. The CDR3 coding sequence is TGTGCCAGCAGCACACTGGGGAGACATTTTAACTATGGCCACACCTTC. Amino acid sequence: CASSTLGRHFNYGHTF. This chain uses TRBV11-1 with TRBJ1-2, with D hard to call. The CDR3 spans 16 residues. Germline V gene lookup returns CDR1 SGHAT and CDR2 FQDESV (reference sequence).

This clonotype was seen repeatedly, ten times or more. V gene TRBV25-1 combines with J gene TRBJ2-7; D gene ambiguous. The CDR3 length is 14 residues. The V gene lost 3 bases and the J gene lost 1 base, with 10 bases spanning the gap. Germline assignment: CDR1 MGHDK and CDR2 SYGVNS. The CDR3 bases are TGTGCCAGCAGTGAGGACGGAGCGTCCTACGAGCAGTACTTC. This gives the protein CASSEDGASYEQYF.